The next 20 T cell receptor beta chains were all read from a single sample in a study of identical twins. One entry per CDR3 protein, called by TCRdb with MiXCR from the 5' RACE reads. Among 500,000 to 600,000 distinct CDR3 sequences listed, approximately 22% were seen once. The sample was also linked to a second study, of T cells expressing NK-cell markers.

The source material was CD4+ T cells sorted from blood. These receptors came from a woman younger than 30 in good health.

This clonotype was found many times. The V call is TRBV12-3 or TRBV12-4, the J call TRBJ1-2; maybe TRBD1 (6 bases). Trimming took 3 bases from V and 4 from J, leaving 9 bases between them. The CDR3 extends over 13 amino acids. The CDR3 region has the DNA TGTGCCAGCAGTTTCGGACAGAGCTATGGCTACACCTTC. It yields the protein CASSFGQSYGYTF.

The V and J genes are TRBV4-3 and TRBJ2-5, with D tentatively TRBD2 (6 bases). The germline CDR1 and CDR2 sequences are LGHNA and YSLEER. The CDR3 totals 15 residues. With 4 bases removed from V and 1 base from J, the gap between germline ends came to 13 bases. DNA for the CDR3: TGCGCCAGCAGCCGGAGGAGGGGCGGCCAAGAGACCCAGTACTTC. Its protein is CASSRRRGGQETQYF.

There are a few counts of this clonotype. The chain has TRBV5-1 and TRBJ2-4; D is unclear. Trimming stripped 0 bases from V and 6 bases from J, with 13 bases between. This CDR3 has 15 amino acids. In germline, CDR1 is SGHRS, CDR2 YFSETQ. CDR3 DNA sequence: TGCGCCAGCAGCTTGGGAGCATCCCCGGTAAACATTCAGTACTTC. Translating it yields CASSLGASPVNIQYF.

This clonotype has a count of ten or more. This chain connects TRBV12-3 or TRBV12-4 to TRBJ2-3; D gene unclear. This CDR3 is 14 amino acids long. Trimming cost V 1 base and J 9 bases, with 14 bases left between them. Written as DNA, the CDR3 is TGTGCCAGCAGTTTAGGCAGGCAGGCGCGCACGCAGTATTTT. Its translation is CASSLGRQARTQYF.

The chain recombines TRBV12-3 or TRBV12-4 with TRBJ2-1, with D possibly matching TRBD1 (6 bases). This CDR3 spans 16 amino acids. V dropped 5 bases and J dropped 1 base, with 15 bases sitting between them. CDR3: CASSEQGGSSYNEQFF. DNA of the CDR3: TGTGCCAGCAGTGAACAGGGTGGGAGTTCCTACAATGAGCAGTTCTTC.

The genes are TRBV20-1 and TRBJ2-7, with D hard to call. Germline CDR1 is DFQATT and CDR2 is SNEGSKA (reference sequence). The CDR3 runs 15 residues. V gave up 5 bases and J gave up 3 bases, with 20 bases separating them. CDR3 coding DNA: TGCAGTGCTCGGTCTCCCGGCGGCGTTGGCTACGAGCAGTACTTC. This codes for CSARSPGGVGYEQYF.

The sample holds a few counts of this clonotype. The chain employs TRBV4-1 and TRBJ1-1, with 7 bases identical to TRBD1. J lost 0 bases, V lost 3 bases, and 7 bases had no gene match. CDR1 MGHRA and CDR2 YSYEKL come from the germline V gene. The length of the CDR3 is 16 residues. DNA of the CDR3: TGCGCCAGCAGCCATGGCGGGACAGACGTGAACACTGAAGCTTTCTTT. As protein: CASSHGGTDVNTEAFF.

This clonotype was recorded a few times. This chain connects TRBV11-2 to TRBJ2-5; D is uncertain. Trimming stripped 2 bases from V and 4 bases from J, with 11 bases between. CDR1 and CDR2 from the germline V gene are SGHAT and FQNNGV. This CDR3 has 14 residues. CDR3 protein: CASSLRVYSETQYF. The CDR3 DNA is TGTGCCAGCAGCTTAAGGGTTTATTCAGAGACCCAGTACTTC.

This sequence joins TRBV10-3 and TRBJ2-3; no reliable D call. The CDR3 totals 15 residues. Germline CDR1 ENHRY, CDR2 SYGVKD. V gave up 6 bases and J gave up 2 bases, with 15 bases separating them. CDR3 sequence (DNA): TGTGCCATCAGGTCAATAGCCGGGCCCACAGATACGCAGTATTTT. This translates into CAIRSIAGPTDTQYF.

This clonotype was seen ten or more times. The rearrangement links TRBV12-3 or TRBV12-4 to TRBJ2-7, with D possibly TRBD1 on 5 matching bases. The CDR3 is made up of 14 amino acids. Trimming removed 4 bases from V and 2 bases from J, with 12 bases in between. CDR3 DNA sequence: TGTGCCAGCAGTTATACAGGCCGAGCCTACGAGCAGTACTTC. Amino acid sequence: CASSYTGRAYEQYF.

The gene calls are TRBV4-2 and TRBJ2-1; TRBD2 agrees at 9 bases. CDR1 is LGHNA, CDR2 YNFKEQ, per germline. The CDR3 runs 16 residues. J lost 9 bases, V lost 2 bases, and 11 bases had no gene match. CDR3 in amino acids: CASSQFLAGGRGEQFF. As DNA, the CDR3 is TGTGCCAGCAGCCAATTCCTCGCGGGGGGGCGTGGTGAGCAGTTCTTC.

This clonotype was counted a few times. The chain couples TRBV3-1 to TRBJ2-7, with 9 nucleotides matching TRBD1. The junction had 7 bases not matched to a gene; V was cut back by 2 bases and J by 11 bases. CDR1 LGHDT and CDR2 YNNKEL come from the germline V gene (reference sequence). The CDR3 is 13 amino acids. This chain's CDR3 is CASSQTGQGTKYF. For the CDR3, the DNA is TGTGCCAGCAGCCAAACGGGACAGGGAACGAAGTACTTC.

This clonotype was found many times. The V call is TRBV12-3 or TRBV12-4, the J call TRBJ1-4, with 9 bases fitting TRBD1. With 6 bases clipped from V and 8 bases from J, the junction kept 7 bases outside the gene matches. CDR3 size: 14 residues. CDR3 bases: TGTGCCAGCAGGCTACAGGGGGCGGGGGAAAAACTGTTTTTT. Amino acid sequence: CASRLQGAGEKLFF.

The chain uses TRBV20-1 and TRBJ2-5; the D gene is possibly TRBD1 (6 bases). Deletions cut 1 base from V and 6 bases from J, with 12 bases between. Germline CDR1 and CDR2: DFQATT and SNEGSKA (reference sequence). The CDR3 runs 13 residues. CDR3 sequence: CSARGTAEKTQYF. The CDR3 DNA sequence: TGCAGTGCTAGAGGGACAGCCGAAAAGACCCAGTACTTC.

This clonotype showed up just a few times. This chain uses TRBV7-3 with TRBJ1-3, with D maybe TRBD1 (5 bases). The CDR3 loop spans 16 amino acids. Germline assignment: CDR1 SGHTA and CDR2 FQGTGA. Trimming cost V 2 bases and J 2 bases, with 13 bases left between them. CDR3 sequence: CASSLAPRGAGNTIYF. DNA for the CDR3: TGTGCCAGCAGCTTAGCCCCGAGAGGGGCTGGAAACACCATATATTTT.

This clonotype was seen only a few times. V and J are TRBV9 and TRBJ2-7; no clear D. Trimming left V 0 bases short and J 0 bases short, with 7 bases between. Germline lookup yields CDR1 SGDLS and CDR2 YYNGEE. This CDR3 is 14 amino acids long. CDR3 protein: CASSVGHSSYEQYF. As DNA, the CDR3 is TGTGCCAGCAGCGTAGGTCACAGCTCCTACGAGCAGTACTTC. Looking up the rest from reference TRBV9 and TRBJ2-7 gives the full variable domain: DSGVTQTPKHLITATGQRVTLRCSPRSGDLSVYWYQQSLDQGLQFLIQYYNGEERAKGNILERFSAQQFPDLHSELNLSSLELGDSALYFCASSVGHSSYEQYFGPGTRLTVT.

This clonotype came up many times. J is TRBJ2-7 and V is TRBV20-1, with 13 bases lining up with TRBD2. Germline V gene sequence: CDR1 DFQATT, CDR2 SNEGSKA (reference sequence). J lost 3 bases, V lost 5 bases, and 10 bases had no gene match. CDR3 size: 16 residues. The CDR3 loop is CSALPGLAGTRYEQYF. The CDR3 DNA follows: TGCAGTGCTCTTCCGGGACTAGCGGGAACACGCTACGAGCAGTACTTC.

This chain connects TRBV11-1 to TRBJ1-3; TRBD1 is a possible D gene (5 bases). In germline, CDR1 is SGHAT, CDR2 FQDESV (reference sequence). Trimming took 0 bases from V and 0 from J, leaving 18 bases between them. The CDR3 is made up of 19 amino acids. The CDR3 sequence: CASSLAGRGLILSGNTIYF. CDR3 sequence (DNA): TGTGCCAGCAGCTTAGCGGGAAGGGGCCTCATCCTCTCTGGAAACACCATATATTTT.

This clonotype occurred a few times. This rearrangement joins TRBV4-3 to TRBJ2-7; 7 bases are shared with TRBD1. With 1 base clipped from V and 3 bases from J, the junction kept 9 bases outside the gene matches. The CDR3 extends over 16 amino acids. The germline CDR1 and CDR2 sequences are LGHNA and YSLEER. The CDR3 nucleotides are TGCGCCAGCAGCCAAGTATACGGGACAGTTTTCTACGAGCAGTACTTC. Protein sequence: CASSQVYGTVFYEQYF.

This clonotype was counted at least ten times. This chain links TRBV29-1 with TRBJ2-7; the D is unclear. Germline CDR1 SQVTM, CDR2 ANQGSEA. The CDR3 totals 11 residues. V lost 4 bases and J 5 bases, leaving 9 bases between the germline ends. The CDR3 DNA reads as TGCAGCGTTGGGTTAACCGACGAGCAGTACTTC. Translation gives CSVGLTDEQYF.